This passage covers 26 T cell receptor beta chains from one sample sequenced in a study of blood T cell repertoires in COVID-19 (dated by TCRdb to 2018 to 2020). The library was obtained by the immunoSEQ multiplex PCR assay. What TCRdb holds here is the immuneACCESS table cut down to in-frame rearrangements. Part of the clones is not present; checked against another copy, under half of the missing clones reflect an unresolved V gene, and the others are unexplained. The sample yields under 350,000 clones; under 90% were counted once. In total, the top ten clones hold under 2.5% of the sample. Sequencing was carried out using PBMCs or T cells enriched from blood (not recorded which). The receptors shown here come from a woman between 55 and 75 years old who had recovered from COVID-19.

The genes are TRBV5-4 and TRBJ1-6; D gene unclear. The CDR3 sequence is 15 residues long. CDR1 is SGHNT and CDR2 is YYREEE in the germline V gene (reference sequence). The V and J ends lost 3 bases and 2 bases respectively, with 9 bases between them. The DNA for the CDR3 is TGTGCCAGCAGCTCCCTGGGAGCCTATAATTCACCCCTCCACTTT. Protein product: CASSSLGAYNSPLHF.

The chain uses TRBV2 and TRBJ2-2; tentative D call: TRBD2 (6 bases). The CDR3 runs to 15 residues. From germline, CDR1 is SNHLY and CDR2 FYNNEI. Trimming stripped 6 bases from V and 4 bases from J, with 15 bases between. The CDR3 is CASRGYGRGTGELFF. The CDR3, as DNA: TGTGCCAGCAGGGGCTACGGGCGGGGCACCGGGGAGCTGTTTTTT.

There are many counts of this clone. The chain carries TRBV4-1 and TRBJ1-2, with D possibly TRBD1 on 6 matching bases. Trimming took 0 bases from V and 4 from J, leaving 9 bases between them. The CDR3 is 14 residues long. Per germline, CDR1 MGHRA and CDR2 YSYEKL. The CDR3 loop is CASSQDQGTYGYTF. The CDR3 coding sequence is TGCGCCAGCAGCCAAGATCAGGGGACCTATGGCTACACCTTC.

CDR3 region: CASSLLAAQETQYF. The CDR3 bases are TGCGCCAGCAGCTTACTAGCGGCCCAAGAGACCCAGTACTTC. This chain connects TRBV5-1 to TRBJ2-5, with 8 bases matching TRBD2. The CDR3 has 14 amino acids. CDR1 and CDR2 (germline): SGHRS, YFSETQ. With V trimmed by 2 bases and J by 1 base, 1 base remained unmatched.

This sequence joins TRBV11-3 and TRBJ2-1; possibly TRBD2 for D (6 bases). Deletions cut 7 bases from V and 0 bases from J, with 16 bases between. CDR3 length equals 16 residues. Looked up from germline, CDR1 is SGHNT and CDR2 is YENEEA. CDR3 residues: CASTEGRWSSYNEQFF. DNA of the CDR3: TGTGCCAGCACCGAAGGGAGGTGGAGCTCCTACAATGAGCAGTTCTTC.

The rearrangement joins TRBV2 to TRBJ2-5, with D possibly TRBD2 on 5 matching bases. V was cut by 7 bases and J by 5 bases, with 14 bases left in between. From germline, CDR1 is SNHLY and CDR2 FYNNEI. The CDR3 has 13 residues. CDR3 sequence reads: CASTSGMSETQYF. In DNA form, the CDR3 reads TGTGCCAGCACGTCCGGGATGTCGGAGACCCAGTACTTC.

The gene calls are TRBV3-1 (or the pseudogene TRBV3-2) and TRBJ2-5, with 10 bases fitting TRBD2. The CDR3 runs to 14 residues. Germline trimming cut 4 bases from V and 5 bases from J; bases unmatched to any gene: 4. Germline V gene sequence: CDR1 LGHDT, CDR2 YNNKEL (reference sequence). CDR3 DNA sequence: TGTGCCAGCAGCCTTAGCGGGGGGCGGGAGACCCAGTACTTC. Translating gives CASSLSGGRETQYF.

The chain has TRBV4-2 and TRBJ2-1, with D possibly matching TRBD1 (6 bases). The V end was cut by 2 bases, the J end by 0 bases, with 8 bases between. CDR1 and CDR2 from the germline V gene are LGHNA and YNFKEQ. This CDR3 contains 15 residues. The CDR3 is CASSQTGTSYNEQFF. The CDR3 DNA reads TGTGCCAGCAGCCAAACAGGGACCTCCTACAATGAGCAGTTCTTC.

The genes are TRBV6-5 and TRBJ2-1; 9 nucleotides agree with TRBD1. CDR1 MNHEY and CDR2 SVGAGI come from the germline V gene. V lost 7 bases and J lost 7; bases outside the gene matches: 8. The CDR3 sequence is 14 residues long. The CDR3 reads CASTGTGLGNEQFF. CDR3 coding DNA: TGTGCCAGCACCGGGACAGGGCTCGGGAATGAGCAGTTCTTC.

The V gene is TRBV20-1, the J gene TRBJ2-7, with TRBD2 as a possible D gene (6 bases). CDR3 length equals 14 residues. Trimming cost V 3 bases and J 1 base, with 13 bases left between them. Germline V gene data show CDR1 as DFQATT and CDR2 as SNEGSKA (reference sequence). DNA of the CDR3: TGCAGTGCTAGTCCGTTGGGACTTTCCTACGAGCAGTACTTC. This encodes CSASPLGLSYEQYF.

This chain connects TRBV21-1 to TRBJ2-7; the DNA was not compared with TRBD1, the D call given in the table. TRBV21-1 is deemed a pseudogene. The CDR3 totals 13 residues. The CDR3 coding sequence is TGTGCCAGCAGCAAAGTTGGCAACTACGAGCAGTACTTC. Encoded protein: CASSKVGNYEQYF.

The V and J genes are TRBV7-6 and TRBJ1-1; D not resolved. Trimming removed 3 bases from V and 3 bases from J, with 17 bases in between. Germline lookup yields CDR1 SGHVS and CDR2 FNYEAQ. The CDR3 sequence is 16 residues long. The DNA for the CDR3 is TGTGCCAGCAGCTTTTTCTCGGGAAGTGGAGACACTGAAGCTTTCTTT. Its translation: CASSFFSGSGDTEAFF.

The chain carries TRBV9 and TRBJ1-1; 10 bases map to TRBD1. Trimming at V came to 3 bases and at J to 4 bases, leaving 6 bases not matched to a gene. Germline values: CDR1 SGDLS, CDR2 YYNGEE. This CDR3 region has 15 residues. CDR3 region: CASSGRTGGSTEAFF. The CDR3 nucleotides are TGTGCCAGCAGCGGAAGGACAGGGGGGAGCACTGAAGCTTTCTTT.

The chain has TRBV9 and TRBJ1-2, with 8 nucleotides matching TRBD1. This CDR3 contains 15 residues. J was trimmed by 7 bases and V by 2 bases; bases with no gene match: 10. CDR1 and CDR2 from the germline V gene are SGDLS and YYNGEE. The CDR3 here is CASSVTTGALGGYTF. The DNA of the CDR3 is TGTGCCAGCAGCGTTACGACAGGGGCATTGGGTGGCTACACCTTC.

The V call is TRBV28, the J call TRBJ1-1; the D gene is possibly TRBD1 (5 bases). Trimming removed 7 bases at V and 2 bases at J, with 11 bases between. Germline lookup yields CDR1 MDHEN and CDR2 SYDVKM. The CDR3 is made up of 13 amino acids. CDR3 sequence reads: CASIRGVNTEAFF. CDR3 DNA: TGTGCCAGCATACGGGGGGTCAACACTGAAGCTTTCTTT.

In its sample, this clone was seen a few times. The chain has TRBV9 and TRBJ2-6; the D is unclear. Germline V lookup: CDR1 SGDLS, CDR2 YYNGEE. The CDR3 runs 13 residues. V gave up 4 bases and J gave up 5 bases, with 7 bases separating them. This chain's CDR3 is CASSPVWANVLTF. The CDR3 coding sequence is TGTGCCAGCAGCCCAGTCTGGGCCAACGTCCTGACTTTC.

The count of this clone is one. The chain combines TRBV6-5 with TRBJ1-1, with TRBD1 matching over 10 bases. The CDR3 totals 15 residues. J was trimmed by 4 bases and V by 6 bases; bases with no gene match: 8. The germline gives CDR1 MNHEY, CDR2 SVGAGI. The chain's CDR3 is CASRTGGATGTEAFF. The CDR3 region has the DNA TGTGCCAGCAGGACAGGGGGCGCGACGGGCACTGAAGCTTTCTTT.

This sequence joins TRBV5-1 and TRBJ1-1, with D possibly TRBD1 on 5 matching bases. Germline V lookup: CDR1 SGHRS, CDR2 YFSETQ. The CDR3 loop spans 16 amino acids. V lost 0 bases to trimming and J lost 2 bases, with 14 bases between them. As DNA, the CDR3 is TGCGCCAGCAGCTTGGGTTTGGGGCAGATAAACACTGAAGCTTTCTTT. Translated: CASSLGLGQINTEAFF. Complete variable domain (other parts from reference TRBV5-1 and TRBJ1-1): KAGVTQTPRYLIKTRGQQVTLSCSPISGHRSVSWYQQTPGQGLQFLFEYFSETQRNKGNFPGRFSGRQFSNSRSEMNVSTLELGDSALYLCASSLGLGQINTEAFFGQGTRLTVV.

The DNA for the CDR3 is TGTGCCAGCAGCTTACGACAGGTCTCCTACAATGAGCAGTTCTTC. It yields the protein CASSLRQVSYNEQFF. The chain carries TRBV5-5 and TRBJ2-1, with a tentative D call TRBD1 (6 bases). The germline V gene has CDR1 SGHKS and CDR2 YYEKEE (reference sequence). The CDR3 has 15 residues. Trimming left V 2 bases short and J 0 bases short, with 9 bases between.

The chain is built from TRBV7-6 and TRBJ2-5; D not resolved. Trimming stripped 5 bases from V and 5 bases from J, with 9 bases between. The CDR3 is 12 amino acids. In germline, CDR1 is SGHVS, CDR2 FNYEAQ. CDR3 loop: CASSLTQETQYF. In DNA, the CDR3 is TGTGCCAGCAGCCTCACCCAGGAGACCCAGTACTTC.

The gene calls are TRBV18 and TRBJ1-1; tentatively, D is TRBD1 (5 bases). Germline V CDR1 and CDR2: KGHSH, LQKENI. This CDR3 is 15 amino acids long. Trimming cost V 0 bases and J 1 base, with 9 bases left between them. The CDR3 region is CASSPPEGANTEAFF. CDR3 nucleotides: TGTGCCAGCTCACCACCGGAAGGGGCGAACACTGAAGCTTTCTTT.

The chain recombines TRBV28 with TRBJ1-2, with D possibly matching TRBD1 (5 bases). V was trimmed by 5 bases and J by 4 bases, leaving 11 bases between them. Germline V gene sequence: CDR1 MDHEN, CDR2 SYDVKM. The CDR3 sequence is 13 residues long. CDR3 sequence reads: CASSPGDPYGYTF. The DNA of the CDR3 is TGTGCCAGCAGTCCGGGGGACCCCTATGGCTACACCTTC.

The chain employs TRBV5-1 and TRBJ2-4; 12 bases agree with TRBD2. With 5 bases clipped from V and 6 bases from J, the junction kept 12 bases outside the gene matches. The CDR3 has 17 residues. The germline CDR1 and CDR2 sequences are SGHRS and YFSETQ. CDR3 bases: TGCGCCAGCAGAGCCGGTCTAGCGGGGGGGCCTAGAAACATTCAGTACTTC. Protein product: CASRAGLAGGPRNIQYF.

V gene TRBV5-3 combines with J gene TRBJ1-5; 7 nucleotides align to TRBD1. Being an ORF, TRBV5-3 has a function that is uncertain. V dropped 4 bases and J dropped 4; count of bases not matched to a gene: 5. The CDR3 consists of 14 residues. Here the CDR3 DNA reads TGTGCCAGAAGCGGAGCAGGGGGAAATCAGCCCCAGCATTTT. Translating gives CARSGAGGNQPQHF.

The chain has TRBV10-3 and TRBJ1-1; 8 bases line up with TRBD1. The CDR3 is 15 residues long. J gave up 8 bases and V 0 bases, and 8 bases lay outside the gene matches. Looked up from germline, CDR1 is ENHRY and CDR2 is SYGVKD. The CDR3 DNA reads TGTGCCATCAGTGAGTCGTGGACAGGGTCGTTGGAAGCTTTCTTT. Translated: CAISESWTGSLEAFF.

V usage is TRBV27 and J usage is TRBJ2-1; D gene ambiguous. The CDR3 runs to 15 residues. Looked up from germline, CDR1 is MNHEY and CDR2 is SMNVEV (reference sequence). The ends were cut back, 2 bases at V and 8 bases at J, with 16 bases in the middle. CDR3 in DNA: TGTGCCAGCAGTTTAACGGGTGCGGTAGAAGATGAGCAGTTCTTC. Its protein is CASSLTGAVEDEQFF.